Described below is a single T cell receptor (beta chain) sequence and its context. Its matching antigen is unknown. The authors split each subset's genomic DNA evenly across several immunoSEQ plates. Repertoires were generated with immunoSEQ multiplex PCR, while TCRdb's copy carries only in-frame clones and drops some. This table holds just over 2,000,000 clones, 85% to 95% found once. V was shortened by 1 base and J by 3 bases, with 14 bases between the two germline ends. The CDR3 runs to 15 residues. Germline V gene sequence: CDR1 SGHDT, CDR2 YYEEEE. The data originate from a study of shared clonotypes between healthy human individuals. Study-wide points: When compared with the clonotypes that were shared by all four sorted-subset donors, the non-shared clonotypes turned out to have lower generation probabilities. Only blood samples were collected, and tissue repertoires likely differ.

This chain joins TRBV5-6 and TRBJ2-7; D remains unclear. This clonotype was sampled from a man between 18 and 35 years old in good health. Sequences were obtained from naive CD4+ T cells sorted from blood. Subset noted: CD45RA+ positively selected. The CDR3 DNA reads TGTGCCAGCAGCTTGTACAGAGGACGACACTACGAGCAGTACTTC. Its translation: CASSLYRGRHYEQYF.